This T cell receptor beta chain was sequenced in a study of blood T cells in healthy people across ages. Notes on the study in general: The study found more naive CD4+ cells and higher diversity in long-lived than aged donors. Considered underestimates were the diversity estimates obtained from one million T cells.

To note about this clonotype: Its target is unknown.

With a J-beta primer mix and a sample-barcoded 5' primer, a second PCR ran 7 to 11 cycles. Every molecule of cDNA carried a tag from a template-switch adaptor with 12 random nucleotides. From the 5' RACE reads, TCRdb called clonotypes with MiXCR, one entry per CDR3 protein. Of about 620,000 distinct CDR3 sequences in the sample, over 40% were seen once. CDR1 is MNHEY and CDR2 is SVGEGT in the germline V gene. This CDR3 spans 13 amino acids. Material for sequencing was blood. This sequence was found in a woman older than 75 in good health. The rearrangement links TRBV6-2 or TRBV6-3 to TRBJ1-2; D unresolved. The CDR3 here is CTAGQTIQSGYTF. In DNA form, the CDR3 reads TGTACCGCCGGGCAGACCATACAGAGTGGCTACACCTTC.